This T cell receptor (beta chain) was sequenced during a study of lymphopenia after photon versus proton radiotherapy. Points on this clone: What it binds is not known.

The study, taken as a whole, reports: Oligoclonal CD8+ Temra expansion after nadir drove photon patients' diversity drop. Proton therapy kept repertoires fairly stable, unlike photons, which gained effector/memory cells. Post-nadir TCR diversity decline inversely tracked overall survival among those who died. Only patients who died were analyzed for survival; proton advantage is unproven.

Data came from immunoSEQ multiplex PCR; TCRdb stores just in-frame clones and leaves some out. The sample gives tens of thousands of clones, nearly 90% of which show up once; 6.6% is in the top ten. Germline lookup yields CDR1 MGHDK and CDR2 SYGVNS. The CDR3 has 14 amino acids. The ends lost 2 bases at V and 7 bases at J; junction bases unmatched: 5. The chain has TRBV25-1 and TRBJ1-1; 9 bases fit TRBD1. This sequence was found in a woman aged 70 to 79 with pancreatic cancer. Some clones in this sample may be carry-over from other donors' samples. Sequencing was performed on peripheral blood, taken from a patient treated with proton-based radiotherapy. CDR3 residues: CASSERTGVIEAFF. Here the CDR3 DNA reads TGTGCCAGCAGTGAAAGGACAGGGGTTATTGAAGCTTTCTTT.